The rows below give T cell receptor beta chains drawn from one sample of a study of preoperative IRX-2 immunotherapy in early breast cancer. Assay used: immunoSEQ multiplex PCR; TCRdb lists only in-frame clones, some missing. The sample records 25,000 to 30,000 clones, around 90% being singletons. Sampling was performed from a patient treated with IRX-2 immunotherapy. The receptors here all came from a human donor with breast cancer. The CDR3 runs from the conserved cysteine through the conserved F or W. A D gene is named only where the DNA matches it firmly. Clone size is given for some rows only: seen once, a few or many times, or a class if the clone is expanded.

>TRBJ2-5|TRBV25-1|.|13|TRBD1
TGTGCCAGCAACAGGGGGACTTCAGAGACCCAGTACTTC
CASNRGTSETQYF
>TRBJ2-5|TRBV29-1|.|12|.
TGCAGCGTTGGTGCAGGGTGGGAGACCCAGTACTTC
CSVGAGWETQYF
>TRBJ1-4|TRBV7-9|.|14|.
TGTGCCAGCAGCTTAGCCGGGGCAGGTGAAAAACTGTTTTTT
CASSLAGAGEKLFF
>TRBJ2-7|TRBV7-2|.|15|.
TGTGCCAGCAGCTTGGGTCACAGTCAAACCTACGAGCAGTACTTC
CASSLGHSQTYEQYF
>TRBJ2-3|TRBV5-1|.|19|TRBD2
TGCGCCAGCAGCTTGGAGCTAGCGGGAGGCTCAGGGACTACAGATACGCAGTATTTT
CASSLELAGGSGTTDTQYF
>TRBJ2-1|TRBV7-6|.|15|TRBD1
TGTGCCAGCAGCCCAGACCGGGACAGGGGTAATGAGCAGTTCTTC
CASSPDRDRGNEQFF
>TRBJ2-1|TRBV27|.|14|.
TGTGCCAGCAGTTTCGGGAGCGGCTACAATGAGCAGTTCTTC
CASSFGSGYNEQFF
>TRBJ1-6|TRBV6-1|.|15|.
TGTGCCAGCAGTGAGTGGGGGGCACATAATTCACCCCTCCACTTT
CASSEWGAHNSPLHF
>TRBJ2-7|TRBV19|.|16|.
TGTGCCAGTACCATGCAGGTTGGAGGACACATCTACGAGCAGTACTTC
CASTMQVGGHIYEQYF
>TRBJ1-2|TRBV10-3|.|11|.
TGTGCCATCAGTGGACCTTATGGCTACACCTTC
CAISGPYGYTF
>TRBJ2-3|TRBV28|.|12|.
TGTGCCAGCAGTTTAGTGGCAGATACGCAGTATTTT
CASSLVADTQYF
>TRBJ1-6|TRBV7-9|.|15|TRBD1
TGTGCCAGCAGCACCATGGGACAGGGTTACTCACCCCTCCACTTT
CASSTMGQGYSPLHF
>TRBJ1-1|TRBV25-1|.|13|TRBD1
TGTGCCAGCAGTGTGACAGGGGTCACTGAAGCTTTCTTT
CASSVTGVTEAFF
>TRBJ1-5|TRBV10-2|.|13|.
TGCGCCAGCAGTGAGAACACTAATCAGCCCCAGCATTTT
CASSENTNQPQHF
>TRBJ2-5|TRBV27|.|15|TRBD1
TGTGCCAGCAGTGGAGCGGGACAGGGGGCGGAGACCCAGTACTTC
CASSGAGQGAETQYF
>TRBJ1-2|TRBV19|.|14|.
TGTGCCAGTAGTTCCGTCGCGATAGGGTATGGCTACACCTTC
CASSSVAIGYGYTF
>TRBJ1-2|TRBV27|once|13|.
TGTGCCAGCAGAAGGGAAATAGACTATGGCTACACCTTC
CASRREIDYGYTF
>TRBJ1-2|TRBV27|.|13|.
TGTGCCAGCAGCCAACAGGGCGACTATGGCTACACCTTC
CASSQQGDYGYTF
>TRBJ1-6|TRBV30|few|16|.
TGTGCCTGGGCTCCCCAAGACAGGTCGTATAATTCACCCCTCCACTTT
CAWAPQDRSYNSPLHF
>TRBJ2-1|TRBV12-5|.|15|TRBD2
TGTGCTAGTGGGCCCCTAGCGGGGGCCTACAATGAGCAGTTCTTC
CASGPLAGAYNEQFF
>TRBJ2-7|TRBV18|.|13|TRBD1
TGTGCCAGCTCTCCGGACAGGGGGAACGAGCAGTACTTC
CASSPDRGNEQYF
>TRBJ2-7|TRBV29-1|once|13|TRBD2
TGCAGCGCCCATGCGGGGGTAGGTTACGAGCAGTACTTC
CSAHAGVGYEQYF
>TRBJ2-3|TRBV7-2|.|13|.
TGTGCCAGCAGCCGAACCAGCACAGATACGCAGTATTTT
CASSRTSTDTQYF
>TRBJ2-7|TRBV5-1|.|15|.
TGCGCCAGCAGCTTAGTCGTGGGCAAAGCCTACGAGCAGTACTTC
CASSLVVGKAYEQYF
>TRBJ1-1|TRBV19|.|13|.
TGTGCCAGTGTGGACGGGGTGAACACTGAAGCTTTCTTT
CASVDGVNTEAFF
>TRBJ2-5|TRBV15|.|16|TRBD1
TGTGCCACCAGCAGACGACAGGGGGGGTACCAAGAGACCCAGTACTTC
CATSRRQGGYQETQYF
>TRBJ1-3|TRBV6-1|.|13|.
TGTGCCAGCGGGGTGGCCGGGGGAAACACCATATATTTT
CASGVAGGNTIYF
>TRBJ2-7|TRBV28|.|16|.
TGTGCCAGCAGTTTAGTGGCGGGAAGTCCCTTCTACGAGCAGTACTTC
CASSLVAGSPFYEQYF
>TRBJ2-2|TRBV6-5|.|15|.
TGTGCCAGCTTACGGACGGGGGCTCAGACCGGGGAGCTGTTTTTT
CASLRTGAQTGELFF
>TRBJ2-1|TRBV11-2|.|13|.
TGTGCCAGCAGCTGGGGGACTGGAGGTGAGCAGTTCTTC
CASSWGTGGEQFF
>TRBJ2-5|TRBV6-5|.|13|.
TGTGCCAGCAGTAGACAGTTCCAAGAGACCCAGTACTTC
CASSRQFQETQYF
>TRBJ1-2|TRBV6-5|.|13|TRBD1
TGTGCCAGCAACCCCCAGGCCCGGGACAGTCCTTACTTC
CASNPQARDSPYF
>TRBJ2-3|TRBV7-8|.|15|TRBD1
TGTGCCAGCAGCTGGGGACAGGGGGGCACAGATACGCAGTATTTT
CASSWGQGGTDTQYF
>TRBJ2-5|TRBV7-2|.|13|.
TGTGCCAGCAGCTTAGGGGTCCAAGAGACCCAGTACTTC
CASSLGVQETQYF
>TRBJ2-7|TRBV11-1|.|15|.
TGTGCCAGCACCCCGACGCGGGGCGGTAGGAACGAGCAGTACTTC
CASTPTRGGRNEQYF
>TRBJ2-7|TRBV2|.|12|.
TGTGCCAGCAGAGGGGACCCCTACGAGCAGTACTTC
CASRGDPYEQYF
>TRBJ2-5|TRBV5-1|.|16|TRBD2
TGCGCCAGCAGCTTGGAGGCTAGCGGGAGCGGGGAGACCCAGTACTTC
CASSLEASGSGETQYF
>TRBJ1-4|TRBV6-5|.|15|.
TGTGCCAGCAGTTCTTCCCCTCACACATCTGAAAAACTGTTTTTT
CASSSSPHTSEKLFF
>TRBJ2-7|TRBV10-1|.|14|TRBD2
TGCGCCAGCCAAAGGACTAGCGGGGTTTACGAGCAGTACTTC
CASQRTSGVYEQYF
>TRBJ1-4|TRBV19|once|13|.
TGTGCCAGTAGTATAGCCGGAGCCAGAACACGTTTTTTT
CASSIAGARTRFF
>TRBJ1-1|TRBV18|.|16|TRBD1
TGTGCCAGCTCACTCCAACAGGGGGCGCGGAACACTGAAGCTTTCTTT
CASSLQQGARNTEAFF
>TRBJ2-2|TRBV28|.|15|.
TGTGCCAGCAGCTCCCCAGGGTCGGGGGCCGGGGAGCTGTTTTTT
CASSSPGSGAGELFF
>TRBJ2-3|TRBV14|.|16|.
TGTGCCAGCAGCCAAGATCGTCTATGGGTGAGGAATACGCAGTATTTT
CASSQDRLWVRNTQYF
>TRBJ1-5|TRBV12-5|once|12|.
TGTGCTAGTGGTTTGGGGAATCAGCCCCAGCATTTT
CASGLGNQPQHF
>TRBJ1-3|TRBV11-2|once|18|.
TGTGCCAGCAGCCCCAATATCCCCTCCGGACGATATGGAAACACCATATATTTT
CASSPNIPSGRYGNTIYF
>TRBJ2-3|TRBV7-9|.|16|TRBD2
TGTGCCAGCAGTCCCGGGGGGGCTGTTATGGGAGATACGCAGTATTTT
CASSPGGAVMGDTQYF
>TRBJ2-7|TRBV5-1|.|13|.
TGCGCCAGCAGCGTGGACGGTGCCTACGAGCAGTACTTC
CASSVDGAYEQYF
>TRBJ2-2|TRBV27|.|13|TRBD2
TGTGCCAGCGGGGGACTAGGGGTTGGGGAGCTGTTTTTT
CASGGLGVGELFF
>TRBJ2-5|TRBV7-2|.|15|TRBD2
TGTGCCAGCAGCTTAGTGCTTAGCGGGGAACAGACCCAGTACTTC
CASSLVLSGEQTQYF
>TRBJ2-5|TRBV11-2|.|15|TRBD2
TGTGCCAGCAGAAGGTCAGCGGGAGGAGGAGAGACCCAGTACTTC
CASRRSAGGGETQYF
>TRBJ2-2|TRBV6-5|once|15|TRBD1
TGTGCCAGCAGTTACGGGGACAGGGCCGGCGGGGAGCTGTTTTTT
CASSYGDRAGGELFF
>TRBJ1-1|TRBV5-5|once|13|.
TGTGCCAGCAGCACCACGGGACCGGGAAAAGCTTTCTTT
CASSTTGPGKAFF
>TRBJ2-1|TRBV28|.|11|.
TGTGCCAGCAGTTCGACATACGAGCAGTTCTTC
CASSSTYEQFF
>TRBJ2-3|TRBV7-2|.|16|.
TGTGCCAGCAGCCAGTCTCGGGAGAGGAGCACAGATACGCAGTATTTT
CASSQSRERSTDTQYF
>TRBJ1-3|TRBV7-2|.|17|TRBD1
TGTGCCAGCAGCTTAGCGGGGGGACAGGTCTCTGGAAACACCATATATTTT
CASSLAGGQVSGNTIYF
>TRBJ1-2|TRBV29-1|.|15|.
TGCAGCGTTGATCGCACGGAGGGAGCTAACTATGGCTACACCTTC
CSVDRTEGANYGYTF
>TRBJ1-3|TRBV2|.|11|.
TGTGCCAGCAGTGAGGTAAACACCATATATTTT
CASSEVNTIYF
>TRBJ1-1|TRBV6-5|.|11|.
TGTGCCAGCAGTATGGGCACTGAAGCTTTCTTT
CASSMGTEAFF
>TRBJ2-3|TRBV7-8|.|14|.
TGTGCCAGCAGCTTAGCGATTATAACAGATACGCAGTATTTT
CASSLAIITDTQYF